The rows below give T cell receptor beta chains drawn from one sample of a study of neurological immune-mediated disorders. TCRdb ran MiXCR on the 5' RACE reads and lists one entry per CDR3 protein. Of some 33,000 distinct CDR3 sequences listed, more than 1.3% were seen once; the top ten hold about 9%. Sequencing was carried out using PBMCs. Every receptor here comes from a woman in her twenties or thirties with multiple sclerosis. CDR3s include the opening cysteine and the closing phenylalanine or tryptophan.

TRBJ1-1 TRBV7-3 CASSLFGGGGTEAFF
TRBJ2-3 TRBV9 CASSTFPGLAVTDTQYF
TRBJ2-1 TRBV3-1 CASSQGAGMSGIREQFF
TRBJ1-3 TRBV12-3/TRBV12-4 CASRAGNTIYF
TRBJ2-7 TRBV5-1 CASSEGPGFTYEQYF
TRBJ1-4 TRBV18 CASSPLWTDASGKLFF
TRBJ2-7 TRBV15 CATRNSGGYEQYF
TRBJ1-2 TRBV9 CASSVEAVNYGYTF
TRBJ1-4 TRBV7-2 CASSSRQRLFF
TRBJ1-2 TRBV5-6 CASSLSRSYGYTF
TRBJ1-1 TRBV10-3 CAISPNTGQGTHEAFF
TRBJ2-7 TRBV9 CASSLRLYEQYF
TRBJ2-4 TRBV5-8 CASSQGLFTQYF
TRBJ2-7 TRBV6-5 CASRPGTRSSYEQYF
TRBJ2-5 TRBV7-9 CASSLPRVGKQETQYF
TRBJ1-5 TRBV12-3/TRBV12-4 CASSLALRGDQPQHF
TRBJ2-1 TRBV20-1 CSASGLHNDYNEQFF
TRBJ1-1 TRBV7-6 CASSLGQGMNTEAFF
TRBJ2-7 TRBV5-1 CASSLARPAGGRSEQYF
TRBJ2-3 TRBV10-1 CASRAQGGTDTQYF
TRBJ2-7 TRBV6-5 CASSDVGQGVDEQYF
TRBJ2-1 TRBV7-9 CASLMAGTGWNEQFF
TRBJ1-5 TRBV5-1 CASSLDSGGLQPQHF
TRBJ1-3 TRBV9 CASSVGTGGVGSGNTIYF
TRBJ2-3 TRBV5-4 CASSIAGRNTDTQYF
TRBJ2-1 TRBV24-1 CATAIAGYDEQFF
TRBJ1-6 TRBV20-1 CSARDGVGGFNSPLHF
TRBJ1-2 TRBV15 CATSRDVGFYGYTF
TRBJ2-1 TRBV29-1 CSVDLGQFHPLVF
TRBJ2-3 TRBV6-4 CASSDSTSGGLDTQYF
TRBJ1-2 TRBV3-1 CASSQVRSYGYTF
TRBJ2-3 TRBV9 CASSGEGQSTDTQYF
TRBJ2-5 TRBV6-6 CASSYQGQGTETQYF
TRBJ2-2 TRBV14 CASSQVTGGTGELFF
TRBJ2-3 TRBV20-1 CSARAGLAGISGTDTQYF
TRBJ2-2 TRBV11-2 CASSLKGMATGELFF
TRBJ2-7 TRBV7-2 CASSSRPGLTSYEQYF
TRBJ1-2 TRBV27 CASSLGTDIYGYTF
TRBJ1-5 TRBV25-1 CASSVGGSNQPQHF
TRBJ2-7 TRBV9 CASSGGRAPYEQYF